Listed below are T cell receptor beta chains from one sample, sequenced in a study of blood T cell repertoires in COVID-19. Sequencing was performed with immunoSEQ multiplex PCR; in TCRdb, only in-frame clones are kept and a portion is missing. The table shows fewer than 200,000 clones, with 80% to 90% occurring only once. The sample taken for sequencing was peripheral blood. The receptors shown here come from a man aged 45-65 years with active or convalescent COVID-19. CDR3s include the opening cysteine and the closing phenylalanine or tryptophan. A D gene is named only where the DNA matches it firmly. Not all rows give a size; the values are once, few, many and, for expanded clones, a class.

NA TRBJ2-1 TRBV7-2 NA TGTGCCAGCAGCTTCCTTGCGGGCGGAATCTTTAATGAGCAGTTCTTC CASSFLAGGIFNEQFF
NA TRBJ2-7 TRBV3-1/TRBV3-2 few TGTGCCAGCAGCCAACGGGAGTGGGGGACTGAGCAGTACTTC CASSQREWGTEQYF
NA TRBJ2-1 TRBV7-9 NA TGTGCCAGCAGCCGATCGGCTCCTAGCCCCGGGTCCTACAATGAGCAGTTCTTC CASSRSAPSPGSYNEQFF
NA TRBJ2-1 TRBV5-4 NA TGTGCCAGCAGCCAAGGGATCGGGGAATGGGGTGAGCAGTTCTTC CASSQGIGEWGEQFF
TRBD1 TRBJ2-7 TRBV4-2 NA TGTGCCAGCAGCCAAGATCTAGGACAGGGTTACGAGCAGTACTTC CASSQDLGQGYEQYF
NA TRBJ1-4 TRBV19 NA TGTGCCAGTCTCAACCCCAGGGGCGCAACTAATGAAAAACTGTTTTTT CASLNPRGATNEKLFF
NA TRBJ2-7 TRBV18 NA TGTGCCAGCTCACCAGTGGGGACGGGAGAATCCTACGAGCAGTACTTC CASSPVGTGESYEQYF
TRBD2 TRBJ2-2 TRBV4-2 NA TGTGCCAGCACACGTCAGAGCGGGGACACCGGGGAGCTGTTTTTT CASTRQSGDTGELFF
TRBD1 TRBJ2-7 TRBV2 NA TGTGCCAGCAACCCAGGACAGGGACCGTACGAGCAGTACTTC CASNPGQGPYEQYF
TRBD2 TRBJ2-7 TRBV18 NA TGTGCCAGCTCACCACCTAATCGACTAGCGGGAGGGTCCGAGCAGTACTTC CASSPPNRLAGGSEQYF
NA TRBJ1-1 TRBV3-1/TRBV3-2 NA TGTGCCAGCAGCCAAGATTTCCGTGAAGCTTTCTTT CASSQDFREAFF
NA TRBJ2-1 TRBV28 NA TGTGCCAGCAGTTTTGGGGACTTACAGTTCTTC CASSFGDLQFF
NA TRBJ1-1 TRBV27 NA TGTGCCAGCAGCAAATGGACAGTAAAAATTGGAACTGAAGCTTTCTTT CASSKWTVKIGTEAFF
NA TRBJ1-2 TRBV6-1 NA TGTGCCAGCAGTGAGGGGGGGGCGGGATCTAACTATGGCTACACCTTC CASSEGGAGSNYGYTF
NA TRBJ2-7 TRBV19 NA TGTGCCAGTAGCCTTACTCAGGAGGACGAGCAGTACTTC CASSLTQEDEQYF
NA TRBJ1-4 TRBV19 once TGTGCCAGTAGTATATGGGTCTTGGAGGTTGAAAAACTGTTTTTT CASSIWVLEVEKLFF